This passage covers 19 T cell receptor beta chains from one sample sequenced in a study of response to subunit inactivated influenza vaccine. TCRdb called the RT-PCR reads again in MiXCR, with one record for every CDR3 protein. The repertoire holds more than 450,000 distinct CDR3 sequences, around 10% seen once, with about 10% in the top ten. These records were also assigned to another study, of T cells expressing NK-cell markers. From that report: With UMIs, 5'RACE template switching was used to make TCR beta cDNA.

This sample comprised PBMCs from blood, obtained on the day of vaccination. The receptors were gathered from a man aged 50 to 60 who received an inactivated influenza vaccine.

This chain connects TRBV10-3 to TRBJ2-7; D gene uncertain. The CDR3 totals 15 residues. Trimming removed 3 bases from V and 2 bases from J, with 14 bases in between. Germline CDR1 ENHRY, CDR2 SYGVKD. The CDR3 DNA follows: TGTGCCATCAGTGATTCGGCTATACGACCCTACGAGCAGTACTTC. Its protein product is CAISDSAIRPYEQYF.

The chain links TRBV19 to TRBJ2-3; TRBD2 aligns across 9 bases. The CDR3 has 15 amino acids. V dropped 9 bases and J dropped 3; count of bases not matched to a gene: 10. The germline V gene encodes CDR1 LNHDA and CDR2 SQIVND (reference sequence). Here the CDR3 reads CASAGLAGITDTQYF. CDR3 nucleotide sequence: TGTGCCAGCGCTGGCCTAGCGGGGATTACAGATACGCAGTATTTT. The complete variable domain, with remaining parts taken from reference TRBV19 and TRBJ2-3, reads DGGITQSPKYLFRKEGQNVTLSCEQNLNHDAMYWYRQDPGQGLRLIYYSQIVNDFQKGDIAEGYSVSREKKESFPLTVTSAQKNPTAFYLCASAGLAGITDTQYFGPGTRLTVL.

This clonotype was counted between two and nine times. The chain joins TRBV10-3 to TRBJ2-7, with 7 bases aligning to TRBD2. Germline CDR1 and CDR2: ENHRY and SYGVKD. The V gene end was trimmed by 5 bases and the J gene end by 0 bases; junction bases not matched to a gene: 7. The CDR3 has 15 residues. In nucleotides, the CDR3 is TGTGCCATCAGTCCGGGACTAATGAGCTCCTACGAGCAGTACTTC. Residues: CAISPGLMSSYEQYF.

The sample holds a few counts of this clonotype. The rearrangement joins TRBV7-2 to TRBJ1-4; TRBD1 might be the D (5 bases). The CDR3 totals 14 residues. Per germline, CDR1 SGHTA and CDR2 FQGNSA. Trimming removed 5 bases from V and 5 bases from J, with 12 bases in between. The CDR3 DNA is TGTGCCAGCAGCCCTGACAGACCGAATGAAAAACTGTTTTTT. It specifies CASSPDRPNEKLFF.

CDR3 protein: CASSPQGARNEQYF. The DNA for the CDR3 is TGTGCCAGCAGCCCACAGGGGGCGCGGAACGAGCAGTACTTC. The V gene is TRBV7-9, the J gene TRBJ2-7; 9 bases map to TRBD1. Germline CDR1 SEHNR, CDR2 FQNEAQ (reference sequence). J lost 5 bases, V lost 5 bases, and 7 bases had no gene match. The CDR3 sequence is 14 residues long.

The chain uses TRBV28 and TRBJ2-3, with 7 nucleotides matching TRBD2. Germline CDR1 and CDR2: MDHEN and SYDVKM. The CDR3 contains 15 residues. J gave up 5 bases and V 3 bases, and 8 bases lay outside the gene matches. Here the CDR3 reads CASSFGGGDLDTQYF. The CDR3 nucleotides read TGTGCCAGCAGTTTCGGTGGGGGGGATTTAGATACGCAGTATTTT.

This clonotype was found many times. The chain couples TRBV29-1 to TRBJ1-1, with D perhaps matching TRBD1 (5 bases). Trimming cost V 3 bases and J 1 base, with 21 bases left between them. This CDR3 region has 17 residues. Germline V gene data show CDR1 as SQVTM and CDR2 as ANQGSEA. The CDR3 region is CSVETSGTRGWNTEAFF. In DNA form, the CDR3 reads TGCAGCGTTGAGACTTCCGGGACCCGAGGCTGGAACACTGAAGCTTTCTTT. The complete variable domain, with remaining parts taken from reference TRBV29-1 and TRBJ1-1, reads SAVISQKPSRDICQRGTSLTIQCQVDSQVTMMFWYRQQPGQSLTLIATANQGSEATYESGFVIDKFPISRPNLTFSTLTVSNMSPEDSSIYLCSVETSGTRGWNTEAFFGQGTRLTVV.

This clonotype showed up just a few times. The rearrangement joins TRBV7-9 to TRBJ1-1, with 10 bases that match TRBD1. The germline V gene has CDR1 SEHNR and CDR2 FQNEAQ (reference sequence). V trimming: 11 bases; J trimming: 0 bases; junction bases outside the gene matches: 9. The CDR3 has 15 residues. CDR3 amino acids: CASHRDRGMNTEAFF. The CDR3 region has the DNA TGTGCCTCACACCGGGACAGGGGCATGAACACTGAAGCTTTCTTT.

The chain carries TRBV20-1 and TRBJ1-6, with unresolved D. Deletions cut 0 bases from V and 7 bases from J, with 13 bases between. The CDR3 has 15 residues. CDR1 is DFQATT and CDR2 is SNEGSKA in the germline V gene (reference sequence). CDR3 in amino acids: CSARDWEGGNSPLHF. CDR3 DNA sequence: TGCAGTGCTAGAGATTGGGAGGGTGGCAATTCACCCCTCCACTTT.

This clonotype has more than one count but fewer than ten. The V call is TRBV7-2, the J call TRBJ2-3; D possibly corresponds to TRBD2 (7 bases). CDR3 size: 17 residues. V was clipped by 0 bases and J by 4 bases, with 17 bases between them. CDR1 is SGHTA, CDR2 FQGNSA, per germline. CDR3 in amino acids: CASSLAPRRGGADTQYF. CDR3 sequence (DNA): TGTGCCAGCAGCTTAGCCCCAAGGAGGGGGGGCGCAGATACGCAGTATTTT.

This clonotype was picked up one time. Mismatch with germline at one junction end may stem from a read error. The V call is TRBV27, the J call TRBJ2-6, with TRBD1 matching over 9 bases. The CDR3 covers 16 residues. Germline CDR1 MNHEY, CDR2 SMNVEV (reference sequence). The DNA of the CDR3 is TGTGCCAGCAGTACGGACAGGGGAACTGGGGCTAACGTCCTGACTTTC. Protein sequence: CASSTDRGTGANVLTF.

The chain is built from TRBV12-3 or TRBV12-4 and TRBJ1-5; TRBD1 matches at 7 bases. Trimming took 5 bases from V and 5 from J; bases not matched to a gene: 6. The CDR3 spans 14 residues. CDR3 sequence: CASSRQGTHQPQHF. In DNA form, the CDR3 reads TGTGCCAGCAGTCGACAGGGAACGCATCAGCCCCAGCATTTT.

This clonotype was seen more than once but under ten times. The chain combines TRBV9 with TRBJ2-4; D perhaps matches TRBD2 (6 bases). This CDR3 region has 19 residues. With 2 bases removed from V and 0 bases from J, the gap between germline ends came to 21 bases. In germline, CDR1 is SGDLS, CDR2 YYNGEE. DNA of the CDR3: TGTGCCAGCAGCGTGAGCCGGGACTTGAACGCACTAGCCAAAAACATTCAGTACTTC. This gives the protein CASSVSRDLNALAKNIQYF.

This clonotype was counted between two and nine times. The chain recombines TRBV5-1 with TRBJ1-1; unclear D gene. Germline CDR1 is SGHRS and CDR2 is YFSETQ. This CDR3 contains 16 residues. Trimming removed 1 base at V and 4 bases at J, with 17 bases between. The CDR3 here is CASSLSVVGRGTEAFF. As DNA, the CDR3 is TGCGCCAGCAGCTTGTCCGTTGTGGGCCGGGGCACTGAAGCTTTCTTT. The complete variable domain, with remaining parts taken from reference TRBV5-1 and TRBJ1-1, reads KAGVTQTPRYLIKTRGQQVTLSCSPISGHRSVSWYQQTPGQGLQFLFEYFSETQRNKGNFPGRFSGRQFSNSRSEMNVSTLELGDSALYLCASSLSVVGRGTEAFFGQGTRLTVV.

The chain uses TRBV15 and TRBJ2-3; tentatively, D is TRBD1 or TRBD2 (5 bases each). Trimming left V 4 bases short and J 6 bases short, with 14 bases between. The germline CDR1 and CDR2 sequences are LNHNV and YYDKDF (reference sequence). This CDR3 has 14 amino acids. CDR3 region: CATSTYQGVDTQYF. Here the CDR3 DNA reads TGTGCCACCAGCACCTACCAGGGAGTGGATACGCAGTATTTT.

This chain connects TRBV28 to TRBJ1-2; 7 bases match TRBD1. Germline V gene sequence: CDR1 MDHEN, CDR2 SYDVKM. J was trimmed by 1 base and V by 11 bases; bases with no gene match: 10. The CDR3 totals 14 residues. CDR3 region: CAAGTGVVNYGYTF. In DNA form, the CDR3 reads TGTGCCGCGGGTACAGGGGTAGTTAACTATGGCTACACCTTC.

The V call is TRBV5-1, the J call TRBJ2-2; D gene ambiguous. The CDR3 runs 14 residues. With 3 bases removed from V and 4 bases from J, the gap between germline ends came to 10 bases. Germline CDR1 and CDR2: SGHRS and YFSETQ. CDR3: CASSSDPGTGELFF. The CDR3 coding sequence is TGCGCCAGCAGCTCGGACCCCGGCACCGGGGAGCTGTTTTTT.

This clonotype was seen many times. At one of its ends the junction is not consistent with the germline gene, which may arise from a read error. The CDR3 nucleotides are TGTGCCAGCAGCTTGGGACAGAGCTACGAGCAGTACTTC. Its translation: CASSLGQSYEQYF. V usage is TRBV5-1 and J usage is TRBJ2-7, with 7 positions matching TRBD1. The germline gives CDR1 SGHRS, CDR2 YFSETQ. The length of the CDR3 is 13 residues. The full variable domain, rest sourced from reference TRBV5-1 and TRBJ2-7, is KAGVTQTPRYLIKTRGQQVTLSCSPISGHRSVSWYQQTPGQGLQFLFEYFSETQRNKGNFPGRFSGRQFSNSRSEMNVSTLELGDSALYLCASSLGQSYEQYFGPGTRLTVT.

This clonotype was seen a handful of times. The CDR3 sequence: CATSDRTGGTDTQYF. For the CDR3, the DNA is TGTGCCACCAGTGATCGGACAGGGGGCACAGATACGCAGTATTTT. The chain links TRBV24-1 to TRBJ2-3; 9 bases are a match to TRBD1. The ends lost 3 bases at V and 1 base at J; junction bases unmatched: 1. The CDR3 runs 15 residues. Germline values: CDR1 KGHDR, CDR2 SFDVKD.